A single sample is the source of the 7 T cell receptor beta chains below, sequenced in a study of cytomegalovirus exposure and HLA in healthy donors. This PCR relied on a set of 60 Vbeta primers and 13 Jbeta primers. Libraries were prepared by immunoSEQ multiplex PCR; TCRdb keeps only in-frame clonotypes and omits some of them. The table records some 150,000 clones, roughly 76% of them present only once. Sequencing input: PBMCs. Every receptor here comes from a man in his fifties or sixties in good health and CMV-seronegative.

V and J are TRBV9 and TRBJ1-1; D perhaps matches TRBD1 (5 bases). With 6 bases removed from V and 0 bases from J, the gap between germline ends came to 15 bases. CDR1 and CDR2 from the germline V gene are SGDLS and YYNGEE. The CDR3 is made up of 15 amino acids. For the CDR3, the DNA is TGTGCCAGCACGAAGTCAGGGCAGCTGAACACTGAAGCTTTCTTT. Its translation: CASTKSGQLNTEAFF.

This rearrangement joins TRBV2 to TRBJ2-3; perhaps TRBD2 as D (6 bases). V was shortened by 3 bases and J by 4 bases, with 14 bases between the two germline ends. Germline-derived CDR1 and CDR2 are SNHLY and FYNNEI. The length of the CDR3 is 15 residues. The CDR3 region has the DNA TGTGCCAGCAGTGACCCCGGGGAGGTGGCAGATACGCAGTATTTT. Translation gives CASSDPGEVADTQYF.

This chain uses TRBV28 with TRBJ1-2; D not resolved. Germline CDR1 MDHEN, CDR2 SYDVKM. The V gene lost 4 bases and the J gene lost 5 bases, with 11 bases spanning the gap. The CDR3 totals 13 residues. CDR3 nucleotide sequence: TGTGCCAGCAGTTCACTATTATATTATGGCTACACCTTC. Translation gives CASSSLLYYGYTF.

V gene TRBV7-2 combines with J gene TRBJ1-1; D remains unclear. CDR1 is SGHTA, CDR2 FQGNSA, per germline. The CDR3 covers 14 residues. V was clipped by 5 bases and J by 6 bases, with 16 bases between them. CDR3 amino acids: CASSGDGNPPEAFF. CDR3 nucleotides: TGTGCCAGCAGCGGCGACGGGAATCCCCCTGAAGCTTTCTTT.

The chain couples TRBV5-5 to TRBJ1-2, with TRBD1 identical over 12 bases. Germline V gene data show CDR1 as SGHKS and CDR2 as YYEKEE (reference sequence). The CDR3 totals 15 residues. The V and J ends lost 4 bases and 5 bases, in that order; junction bases with no gene match: 6. The CDR3 DNA is TGTGCCAGCAGCCCGGGACAGGGGGCGCAGTATGGCTACACCTTC. This codes for CASSPGQGAQYGYTF. The full variable domain, completed using reference TRBV5-5 and TRBJ1-2, is DAGVTQSPTHLIKTRGQQVTLRCSPISGHKSVSWYQQVLGQGPQFIFQYYEKEERGRGNFPDRFSARQFPNYSSELNVNALLLGDSALYLCASSPGQGAQYGYTFGSGTRLTVV.

This clone came up a few times. The chain recombines TRBV6-1 with TRBJ2-3; 8 nucleotides match TRBD2. Germline-derived CDR1 and CDR2 are MNHNS and SASEGT. CDR3 length equals 14 residues. Unmatched junction bases numbered 8, after V lost 6 bases and J lost 6 bases. The CDR3 sequence: CASRPGGAGDTQYF. Here the CDR3 DNA reads TGTGCCAGCAGGCCCGGGGGGGCGGGCGATACGCAGTATTTT.

This chain joins TRBV7-9 and TRBJ2-5; 9 bases line up with TRBD1. CDR3 length equals 15 residues. Germline assignment: CDR1 SEHNR and CDR2 FQNEAQ (reference sequence). V gave up 6 bases and J gave up 3 bases; unmatched junction bases: 8. CDR3 in DNA: TGTGCCAGCAGATACGGACAGGGGTGGGAAGAGACCCAGTACTTC. As protein: CASRYGQGWEETQYF.